One sample yielded the 11 T cell receptor beta chains listed below, sequenced in a study of blood T cell repertoires in COVID-19. Method: immunoSEQ multiplex PCR; TCRdb's copy keeps in-frame clones and lacks some. The data contain about 170,000 clones, around 80% of them singletons. Sequences were obtained from PBMCs or T cells enriched from blood (not recorded which). These receptor sequences come from a woman in her 70s in a cohort exposed to, infected with or recovered from COVID-19 (not recorded which).

This chain links TRBV4-3 with TRBJ1-1; TRBD1 matches at 10 bases. The V gene's germline CDR1 is LGHNA and CDR2 YSLEER. The V and J ends lost 6 bases and 5 bases, in that order; junction bases with no gene match: 3. CDR3 length equals 13 residues. DNA for the CDR3: TGCGCCAGCAGACTGGACAGGGGGACTGAAGCTTTCTTT. This translates into CASRLDRGTEAFF.

This chain joins TRBV19 and TRBJ2-3; TRBD2 agrees at 7 bases. The CDR3 runs to 15 residues. J gave up 0 bases and V 8 bases, and 8 bases lay outside the gene matches. The germline V gene encodes CDR1 LNHDA and CDR2 SQIVND (reference sequence). The CDR3 nucleotides read TGTGCCAGTGGGAGGGGCGGATCTAGCACAGATACGCAGTATTTT. The encoded protein is CASGRGGSSTDTQYF.

CDR3 sequence: CASSFLPGGQGNTDTQYF. CDR3 DNA sequence: TGCGCCAGCAGCTTCCTGCCAGGGGGACAGGGGAACACAGATACGCAGTATTTT. This sequence joins TRBV5-1 and TRBJ2-3; 10 nucleotides agree with TRBD1. This CDR3 has 18 residues. Germline V CDR1 and CDR2: SGHRS, YFSETQ. J was trimmed by 2 bases and V by 2 bases; bases with no gene match: 11. Full variable domain (rest looked up from reference TRBV5-1 and TRBJ2-3): KAGVTQTPRYLIKTRGQQVTLSCSPISGHRSVSWYQQTPGQGLQFLFEYFSETQRNKGNFPGRFSGRQFSNSRSEMNVSTLELGDSALYLCASSFLPGGQGNTDTQYFGPGTRLTVL.

V usage is TRBV28 and J usage is TRBJ1-6; 7 bases map to TRBD1. Losses at the gene ends were 2 bases for V and 7 bases for J; bases not matched to a gene: 8. Germline lookup yields CDR1 MDHEN and CDR2 SYDVKM. This CDR3 has 16 amino acids. The chain's CDR3 is CASSLVQGIGNSPLHF. In nucleotides, the CDR3 is TGTGCCAGCAGTTTAGTACAGGGGATTGGCAATTCACCCCTCCACTTT. Looking up the rest from reference TRBV28 and TRBJ1-6 gives the full variable domain: DVKVTQSSRYLVKRTGEKVFLECVQDMDHENMFWYRQDPGLGLRLIYFSYDVKMKEKGDIPEGYSVSREKKERFSLILESASTNQTSMYLCASSLVQGIGNSPLHFGNGTRLTVT.

The chain is built from TRBV27 and TRBJ2-7; a weak D match, TRBD2 (6 bases). Trimming removed 5 bases at V and 3 bases at J, with 17 bases between. The length of the CDR3 is 15 residues. Germline V gives CDR1 MNHEY, CDR2 SMNVEV (reference sequence). The CDR3 DNA reads TGTGCCAGCAGTAGTGGCGGACTACCTAACTACGAGCAGTACTTC. This gives the protein CASSSGGLPNYEQYF.

Ten or more counts support this clone. The chain is built from TRBV4-3 and TRBJ2-3; possible D gene TRBD2, 5 bases. V dropped 4 bases and J dropped 4 bases, with 15 bases sitting between them. The CDR3 is 15 amino acids. Germline V CDR1 and CDR2: LGHNA, YSLEER. The CDR3 protein is CASSPKSDGADTQYF. CDR3 sequence (DNA): TGCGCCAGCAGCCCCAAGTCCGACGGGGCAGATACGCAGTATTTT.

The chain employs TRBV2 and TRBJ1-1; D ambiguous. Between the trimmed V and J ends, which lost 8 bases and 4 bases, there was a span of 14 bases. There are 13 residues in the CDR3. Germline CDR1 SNHLY, CDR2 FYNNEI. DNA of the CDR3: TGTGCCAGCTCTTACCGTATGAGCACTGAAGCTTTCTTT. Translation: CASSYRMSTEAFF.

The chain carries TRBV6-2 or TRBV6-3 and TRBJ1-2; the D is unclear. Germline-derived CDR1 and CDR2 are MNHEY and SVGEGT. V dropped 6 bases and J dropped 7 bases, with 12 bases sitting between them. The CDR3 spans 12 residues. The CDR3 loop is CASSQREGGYTF. The CDR3 bases are TGTGCCAGCAGCCAGAGGGAGGGTGGCTACACCTTC.

The chain couples TRBV2 to TRBJ2-7, with D possibly TRBD2 on 6 matching bases. V was cut by 5 bases and J by 6 bases, with 17 bases left in between. The germline V gene has CDR1 SNHLY and CDR2 FYNNEI. The CDR3 is 14 residues long. CDR3 sequence (DNA): TGTGCCAGCAGTTATAGCGGCAATCAAGGCGAGCAGTACTTC. Encoded protein: CASSYSGNQGEQYF.

V gene TRBV5-6 combines with J gene TRBJ1-4; 7 bases agree with TRBD1. Trimming took 1 base from V and 8 from J; bases not matched to a gene: 14. The CDR3 totals 17 residues. Germline V gene lookup returns CDR1 SGHDT and CDR2 YYEEEE. This CDR3 reads CASSLYTGAGLDEKLFF. DNA for the CDR3: TGTGCCAGCAGCTTGTACACAGGGGCCGGACTTGACGAAAAACTGTTTTTT.

The V gene is TRBV12-3 or TRBV12-4, the J gene TRBJ2-7, with 7 bases identical to TRBD1. The CDR3 extends over 13 amino acids. Losses at the gene ends were 8 bases for V and 3 bases for J; bases not matched to a gene: 7. The CDR3 coding sequence is TGTGCCAGCGGGACAGCGATCAACTACGAGCAGTACTTC. This codes for CASGTAINYEQYF.